A single T cell receptor beta chain is shown here with its context. Its antigen is unknown. No per-base quality is available; no much larger clone lies one base away. There are 14 amino acids in the CDR3, from cysteine to phenylalanine inclusive. Left in the record is the CDR3 DNA by itself, 42 bases read in frame from the first base. V loses 8 bases, J loses 6 bases, and the germline ends lie 17 bases apart. The CDR1 and CDR2 encoded by the germline V gene are SNHLY and FYNNEI. The entire amount of isolated RNA was reverse transcribed using the High Capacity cDNA Reverse Transcription Kit, so the sequenced TCRB transcripts were expressed ones. Deep immunoSEQ sequencing was applied to naive, central memory and regulatory T cell samples, giving an average of about 3.57 million total reads per sample. After sorted cells were lysed in RLT buffer, RNA was extracted with DNase-treated RNeasy Micro or Mini kits, with the choice depending on cell number. To prevent cross-contamination, each cell subset was processed individually, whereas patient and healthy donor samples were processed jointly. The immunoSEQ multiplex PCR was used to amplify TCRB sequences from cDNA, yielding 87-bp fragments that span the CDR3 region. Sequencing of the amplicons was performed on the Illumina HiSeq platform. In the original analysis: PCR bias was computationally corrected using synthetic template baselines, reads within Hamming distance 2 were collapsed, and singletons that could not be merged were discarded. Reads were aligned against IMGT to assign V, D and J genes, CDR3 length and insertions or deletions at six rearrangement sites. Clonotype counts were normalized to sorted cell number within each subset before computing true diversity and Gini coefficients with the tcR R package. The overlap coefficient, calculated on TCRB nucleotide sequences, was used to quantify repertoire sharing. TCRdb retrieved this table from immuneACCESS and kept in-frame rearrangements only. Not all clones are present; in checked studies, unresolved V genes account for under half, and no reason is known for the remainder. That table gives V, J and clone size, and the DNA gave D and trimming. This sample is represented by approximately 130,000 clones; 17% of them were singletons. The ten largest clones add up to around 2.7% of the sample.

A single peripheral blood draw of 90 to 150 mL on average was collected from each donor into heparinised tubes. A BD FACSAria II was used to sort naive, central memory, regulatory and stem cell-like memory CD4+ T cells with a panel that included CD45RO, CCR7, CD25, CD127, CD95 and CD27. Every sorted population had a purity above 95%. Right away, PBMCs were isolated by Lymphoprep density gradient centrifugation and were stained directly, with no culture step. To minimize batch effects, samples were stained and sorted in pairs, one healthy donor with one patient per experiment. This entry comes from a study of beta chain features in type 1 diabetes (dated by TCRdb to between 2017 and 2018). A note on the overall study: Patients and healthy donors did not differ in mean age, gender distribution, total cell number or subset yield. Across all samples, almost 110 million sorted cells were examined, and cell number per subset correlated strongly with RNA yield. Regulatory and stem cell-like memory subsets were obtained from only 8 patients and roughly eight healthy donors, while naive and central memory subsets were obtained from all 30 or so donors. The study compared TCRB repertoires of sorted circulating CD4+ T cell subsets between recently diagnosed type 1 diabetes patients and matched healthy donors.

The investigation overall reported the following: Shorter templates might be favored by PCR, yet because patient and control samples were amplified and corrected together, any such skew would affect both groups equally. HLA sub-analyses involved small numbers of individuals, so any influence of HLA type on TCRB rearrangement remained unresolved. At VDJ recombination sites, patients with type 1 diabetes made fewer insertions and deleted more nucleotides, a pattern implying thymic rearrangement abnormalities. Because cDNA was sequenced instead of genomic DNA, highly expressing activated cells could be over-represented, though the groups showed no difference in activation or CD3 levels. Naive, central memory and regulatory TCRB repertoires appeared to be more similar among patients than among healthy donors. A moderate but significant shortening of TCRB CDR3 length was observed in type 1 diabetes patients in all four CD4+ subsets.

This TCR was recovered from a man aged 18 to 29 with type 1 diabetes. Specimen: central memory CD4+ T cells from blood. The rearrangement joined TRBV2 to TRBJ2-1; the D gene could be either TRBD1 or TRBD2, each agreeing at 6 bases. The CDR3 region: CASCWGPGANEQFF. The DNA is as follows: TGTGCCAGCTGTTGGGGACCGGGGGCCAATGAGCAGTTCTTC.